These 19 T cell receptor delta chains were sequenced from one sample in a study of γδ T cells in repeated Plasmodium falciparum infection. TCRdb made new clone calls on the multiplex PCR reads using CATT. The profile covers over 45,000 delta-chain clones, with 1.6% appearing a single time and roughly 9.2% taken by the ten largest. Bulk repertoires came from Vgamma9/Vdelta2+ or Vdelta2-negative gammadelta T cells flow-sorted from PBMC. Sequencing was performed on gamma-delta T cells from blood. The receptors originated from a pool of human donors (malaria-infected and uninfected, not separated).

This clone was found a few times. One base away lies a much larger clone, so this may be a sequencing read error. The rearrangement uses TRDV1 and TRDJ1, with D possibly being TRDD3 (6 bases). Here the J gene was assigned by germline matching of the DNA, as TCRdb has none. V lost 4 bases to trimming and J lost 0 bases, with 33 bases between them. Germline V gene lookup returns CDR1 TSWWSYY and CDR2 QGS. CDR3 length equals 22 residues. CDR3 sequence (DNA): TGTGCTCTTGGGGGATCTACAGCCGGGATAAGGGGGGGTCTCCGGTACACCGATAAACTCATCTTT. It translates to CALGGSTAGIRGGLRYTDKLIF.

This clone was found a few times. The protein TCRdb lists belongs to a much larger clone and differs from this DNA's translation at residue 6, which points to a read error; the protein shown is made from the DNA. V usage is TRDV1 and J usage is TRDJ1; possible D gene TRDD3, 6 bases. Because TCRdb records no J gene, it was assigned here through a match of the DNA to germline. The CDR3 sequence is 19 residues long. The V gene's germline CDR1 is TSWWSYY and CDR2 QGS. V was clipped by 4 bases and J by 0 bases, with 24 bases between them. CDR3 sequence: CALGGGLPIVLGHTDKLIF. The DNA of the CDR3 is TGTGCTCTTGGGGGGGGACTCCCCATCGTACTGGGACACACCGATAAACTCATCTTT.

The rearrangement joins TRAV29/DV5 to TRDJ1; a possible D gene is TRDD2 (6 bases). TCRdb does not report a J gene; here it was assigned by matching the DNA to germline references. The germline CDR1 and CDR2 sequences are NSMFDY and ISSIKDK. V gave up 0 bases and J gave up 4 bases, with 22 bases separating them. The CDR3 loop spans 17 amino acids. CDR3 in amino acids: CAASDPSPEERIDKLIF. The DNA of the CDR3 is TGTGCAGCAAGCGACCCTTCCCCGGAGGAACGCATCGATAAACTCATCTTT. Filled out from reference TRAV29/DV5 and TRDJ1, the complete variable domain reads DQQVKQNSPSLSVQEGRISILNCDYTNSMFDYFLWYKKYPAEGPTFLISISSIKDKNEDGRFTVFLNKSAKHLSLHIVPSQPGDSAVYFCAASDPSPEERIDKLIFGKGTRVTVEP.

This clone was counted between two and nine times. The protein held in TCRdb is that of a much larger clone and does not match this DNA's translation at residue 4, likely because of a read error; the protein shown is translated from the DNA. The rearrangement joins TRDV2 to TRDJ1; the match to TRDD3 covers 11 bases. TCRdb records no J gene; here it was assigned by comparing the DNA to germline. CDR3 length: 14 residues. V dropped 5 bases and J dropped 5; count of bases not matched to a gene: 6. From germline, CDR1 is GEAIGNYY and CDR2 EKD. Here the CDR3 reads CACGPWGILDKLIF. The CDR3, as DNA: TGTGCCTGTGGCCCCTGGGGGATACTGGATAAACTCATCTTT.

With regard to this clone: This likely reflects a read error, since a far larger clone is one base away. Other DNA variants within this sample encode the same CDR3. J is TRDJ1 and V is TRDV2; 8 bases are a match to TRDD3. Assignment of the J gene here rests on matching the DNA to germline, because TCRdb gives none. V trimming: 3 bases; J trimming: 0 bases; junction bases outside the gene matches: 11. Germline CDR1 is GEAIGNYY and CDR2 is EKD. This CDR3 spans 17 amino acids. The CDR3: CACDPVLGDTYTDKLIF. The DNA for the CDR3 is TGTGCCTGTGACCCAGTACTTGGGGATACCTACACCGATAAACTCATCTTT.

The sample holds a few counts of this clone. TCRdb pairs this DNA with a much larger clone's protein that differs at residue 6, likely a read error; the protein shown was translated from the DNA. The CDR3: CALGDSPSYGPKGLGLTFKLIF. The CDR3 DNA sequence: TGTGCTCTTGGGGACAGTCCCTCCTACGGTCCGAAGGGCCTGGGGCTGACTTTCAAACTCATCTTT. This sequence joins TRDV1 and TRDJ1; either TRDD2 or TRDD3 may fit D (6 bases each). Germline assignment: CDR1 TSWWSYY and CDR2 QGS. The CDR3 covers 22 residues. The V end was cut by 3 bases, the J end by 8 bases, with 40 bases between.

This clone came up many times. The chain uses TRDV2 and TRDJ1; 8 bases match TRDD3. V lost 0 bases, J lost 4 bases, and 9 bases stayed unmatched. The length of the CDR3 is 16 residues. Germline V CDR1 and CDR2: GEAIGNYY, EKD. CDR3 sequence reads: CACDTVGGGLVDKLIF. The CDR3 nucleotides are TGTGCCTGTGACACCGTTGGTGGGGGATTAGTCGATAAACTCATCTTT.

About this clone itself: For this DNA, TCRdb reports the protein of a much larger clone, which diverges at residue 17, most likely from a read error; the protein presented here is translated directly from the DNA. The chain's CDR3 is CALGESPFLHITGDPQCTDKLIF. CDR3 bases: TGTGCTCTTGGGGAGTCGCCCTTCCTACATATAACTGGGGACCCTCAGTGCACCGATAAACTCATCTTT. J is TRDJ1 and V is TRDV1, with 9 nucleotides matching TRDD2. The J gene was missing in TCRdb and was found by matching the end of the DNA to germline. CDR1 and CDR2 (germline): TSWWSYY, QGS. V trimming: 3 bases; J trimming: 1 base; junction bases outside the gene matches: 27. This CDR3 comprises 23 residues.

About this clone: It differs at one base from a far larger clone, so likely a read error. Other nucleotide sequences from this sample produce the same CDR3. The CDR3 DNA is TGTGCTCTCGGGGAACCGGTCCGAAGGGGGATACCCAAACTCATCTTT. Amino acids: CALGEPVRRGIPKLIF. The chain carries TRDV1 and TRDJ1; 9 bases align to TRDD3. The J gene comes from matching the DNA to germline here; TCRdb lacks it. Germline V gene sequence: CDR1 TSWWSYY, CDR2 QGS. The CDR3 spans 16 residues.

This clone has a count of ten or more. It may be a read error: a sequence one base away is much more abundant. Other DNA variants within this sample encode the same CDR3. The chain has TRDV1 and TRDJ1; possibly TRDD3 for D (7 bases). CDR1 is TSWWSYY and CDR2 is QGS in the germline V gene. Trimming left V 4 bases short and J 3 bases short, with 39 bases between. This CDR3 is built from 23 residues. CDR3 protein: CALGAWLPPRGGIVSLFADKLIF. The CDR3 DNA follows: TGTGCTCTTGGGGCCTGGCTTCCTCCCCGGGGGGGGATTGTTTCCCTCTTCGCCGATAAACTCATCTTT.

About this clone itself: The protein given by TCRdb reflects a much larger clone and differs at residue 14 from this DNA's translation, likely from a read error; the protein shown is the DNA's translation. V gene TRDV1 combines with J gene TRDJ1; 8 nucleotides align to TRDD2. The J gene, left out of TCRdb, was set here by checking the DNA against germline. The germline gives CDR1 TSWWSYY, CDR2 QGS. V trimming: 2 bases; J trimming: 7 bases; junction bases outside the gene matches: 18. This CDR3 region has 18 residues. The CDR3 spells CALGEVFLRPGGLIKLIF. As DNA, the CDR3 is TGTGCTCTTGGGGAAGTCTTCCTACGTCCGGGGGGGCTTATTAAACTCATCTTT.

In regard to this clone: Only one base separates this from a far larger clonotype, so it likely reflects a read error. Within the sample, other DNA sequences also encode this same CDR3. The chain joins TRDV1 to TRDJ1, with a weak D call TRDD2 (5 bases). In the absence of a J gene in TCRdb, the DNA was matched to germline to assign it here. Germline V gives CDR1 TSWWSYY, CDR2 QGS. The CDR3 covers 21 residues. V was trimmed by 4 bases and J by 0 bases, leaving 30 bases between them. CDR3 nucleotides: TGTGCTCTTGGGGGGCTTCCCACGAGAAACTCCGGGCGTCGTTACACCGATAAACTCATCTTT. Translated: CALGGLPTRNSGRRYTDKLIF.

A remark on this clone: Translating this DNA gives a protein that differs at residue 11 from the TCRdb one, which belongs to a much larger clone; a read error is likely, and the protein shown is this translation. The CDR3 sequence: CALGERHPVSHTDKLIF. The CDR3 DNA reads as TGTGCTCTTGGGGAGAGGCACCCCGTCTCTCACACCGATAAACTCATCTTT. The chain has TRDV1 and TRDJ1, with D uncertain. The J gene, left out of TCRdb, was set here by checking the DNA against germline. V was shortened by 3 bases and J by 0 bases, with 17 bases between the two germline ends. Germline V gene lookup returns CDR1 TSWWSYY and CDR2 QGS. The CDR3 runs 17 residues.

Notes on this clone: This is likely an artifact of a read error, given a far larger clone one base away. Different DNA sequences within this sample yield the same CDR3. The chain joins TRDV1 to TRDJ1, with TRDD3 identical over 10 bases. The length of the CDR3 is 21 residues. The V gene's germline CDR1 is TSWWSYY and CDR2 QGS. CDR3 in DNA: TGTGCTCTTGGGGAACTCGGTCCTACAGAGCTACTGGGGGATTGGTGCGATAAGCTCATCTTT. The encoded protein is CALGELGPTELLGDWCDKLIF.

On this clone: It is likely a read error: a sequence one base away is far more abundant. Different DNA sequences within this sample yield the same CDR3. The V call is TRDV1, the J call TRDJ1; 11 nucleotides agree with TRDD3. As TCRdb names no J gene, one was assigned here on the basis of a DNA match to germline. Germline trimming cut 2 bases from V and 8 bases from J; bases unmatched to any gene: 13. This CDR3 is 17 amino acids long. Germline-derived CDR1 and CDR2 are TSWWSYY and QGS. The CDR3 coding sequence is TGTGCTCTTGGGGAATTCCCCTTCTGGGGGATACAAGACAAACTCATCTTT. Protein product: CALGEFPFWGIQDKLIF.

Many counts were recorded for this clone. Possible read error: a much larger clone is one base away. The chain has TRDV1 and TRDJ1; TRDD3 aligns across 10 bases. From germline, CDR1 is TSWWSYY and CDR2 QGS. The junction had 38 bases not matched to a gene; V was cut back by 2 bases and J by 2 bases. The CDR3 is 27 amino acids. The CDR3 region has the DNA TGTGCTCTTGGGGAAAGTGAGGATCCTACGCCCTCTTCGGGGGATACGCGTATAGGATTGGATACCGATAAACTCATCTTT. This translates into CALGESEDPTPSSGDTRIGLDTDKLIF.

Regarding this clone: Since a far larger clone is one base different, this is likely a read error. In the same sample, other DNA sequences code for this CDR3. The DNA of the CDR3 is TGTGCTCTTGGGGAACGGTGGTCCTCGTACACCGATAAACTCATCTTT. Its protein is CALGERWSSYTDKLIF. The gene calls are TRDV1 and TRDJ1; D unclear. Because TCRdb records no J gene, it was assigned here through a match of the DNA to germline. The CDR3 is made up of 16 amino acids. V was pared by 1 base and J by 0 bases, with 12 bases between. Germline V lookup: CDR1 TSWWSYY, CDR2 QGS.

Notes on this clone: A read error is likely here: a far larger clone is one base away. Other DNA sequences in the sample encode the same CDR3. The J gene is TRDJ1, the V gene TRDV1, with D perhaps matching TRDD3 (6 bases). Looked up from germline, CDR1 is TSWWSYY and CDR2 is QGS. With 2 bases removed from V and 1 base from J, the gap between germline ends came to 23 bases. The length of the CDR3 is 19 residues. DNA of the CDR3: TGTGCTCTTGGGGAAATAAGGTACGCGTCTGGGGCAGGCACCGATAAACTCATCTTT. This translates into CALGEIRYASGAGTDKLIF.

Ten or more counts support this clone. Given a far larger clone just one base away, this is likely a sequencing read error. This CDR3 is also generated by other DNA sequences in the sample. The chain links TRDV2 to TRDJ1, with D possibly TRDD2 on 6 matching bases. Assignment of the J gene here rests on matching the DNA to germline, because TCRdb gives none. CDR1 is GEAIGNYY and CDR2 is EKD in the germline V gene. The germline V and J ends were trimmed by 3 bases and 0 bases, with 28 bases remaining between them. This CDR3 contains 20 residues. The CDR3 DNA follows: TGTGCCTGTGACGAAGCCTTCCCTCGCGGGGGTACCGGGGACACCGATAAACTCATCTTT. Translated: CACDEAFPRGGTGDTDKLIF.